These 13 T cell receptor beta chains share one sample of origin, sequenced in a study of T cell changes during pregnancy in multiple sclerosis. Sequencing used immunoSEQ multiplex PCR; TCRdb keeps in-frame clones, though not all of them. Of around 45,000 clones listed, about 91% are singletons. The starting material was CD4+ T cells from peripheral blood mononuclear cells, obtained before pregnancy. These receptors all stem from a female donor with multiple sclerosis, enrolled in a pregnancy study.

The chain recombines TRBV4-2 with TRBJ1-2; TRBD1 might be the D (5 bases). This CDR3 spans 15 amino acids. CDR1 LGHNA and CDR2 YNFKEQ come from the germline V gene. V lost 4 bases, J lost 3 bases, and 15 bases lay in between. In DNA form, the CDR3 reads TGTGCCAGCAGCCCGCGTTCAGGGCCGGACTATGGCTACACCTTC. Translated, it gives CASSPRSGPDYGYTF.

V usage is TRBV29-1 and J usage is TRBJ1-1; TRBD1 is a possible D gene (5 bases). Between the trimmed V and J ends, which lost 6 bases and 5 bases, there was a span of 19 bases. This CDR3 has 14 residues. Germline CDR1 reads SQVTM; CDR2 reads ANQGSEA. The DNA of the CDR3 is TGCAGCGTCAGGAGCGGGACTCTCGTGACTGAAGCTTTCTTT. Residues: CSVRSGTLVTEAFF.

V and J are TRBV30 and TRBJ1-1; D gene uncertain. Germline V gene sequence: CDR1 GTSNPN, CDR2 SVGIG (reference sequence). This CDR3 is 12 amino acids long. The germline V and J ends were trimmed by 4 bases and 1 base, with 7 bases remaining between them. CDR3 sequence reads: CAWKRQNTEAFF. In nucleotides, the CDR3 is TGTGCCTGGAAAAGACAGAACACTGAAGCTTTCTTT.

The chain joins TRBV7-2 to TRBJ2-3, with 13 bases identical to TRBD2. The junction had 3 bases not matched to a gene; V was cut back by 8 bases and J by 1 base. Looked up from germline, CDR1 is SGHTA and CDR2 is FQGNSA. CDR3 length: 15 amino acids. CDR3 nucleotide sequence: TGTGCCAGCCGGACTAGCGGGGGCCGCACAGATACGCAGTATTTT. Amino acid sequence: CASRTSGGRTDTQYF.

The chain links TRBV10-3 to TRBJ2-7; D is uncertain. Looked up from germline, CDR1 is ENHRY and CDR2 is SYGVKD. V was cut by 2 bases and J by 3 bases, with 5 bases left in between. This CDR3 is built from 12 residues. This CDR3 is CAISENNYEQYF. CDR3 in DNA: TGTGCCATCAGTGAGAACAACTACGAGCAGTACTTC.

The rearrangement links TRBV6-1 to TRBJ2-5, with 11 bases fitting TRBD2. This CDR3 has 18 residues. The ends lost 4 bases at V and 4 bases at J; junction bases unmatched: 14. In germline, CDR1 is MNHNS, CDR2 SASEGT. In nucleotides, the CDR3 is TGTGCCAGCAGTGGCCATCTTCTAGCGGGGGGAAAGGTAGAGACCCAGTACTTC. It yields the protein CASSGHLLAGGKVETQYF.

The J gene is TRBJ1-2, the V gene TRBV7-2; TRBD1 aligns across 7 bases. V was clipped by 2 bases and J by 3 bases; unmatched bases: 6. The length of the CDR3 is 15 residues. Germline V gene data show CDR1 as SGHTA and CDR2 as FQGNSA. CDR3 sequence reads: CASSLSWGQHYGYTF. CDR3 bases: TGTGCCAGCAGCTTAAGCTGGGGACAGCACTATGGCTACACCTTC. Full variable domain (rest looked up from reference TRBV7-2 and TRBJ1-2): GAGVSQSPSNKVTEKGKDVELRCDPISGHTALYWYRQSLGQGLEFLIYFQGNSAPDKSGLPSDRFSAERTGGSVSTLTIQRTQQEDSAVYLCASSLSWGQHYGYTFGSGTRLTVV.

This chain links TRBV27 with TRBJ2-1; D is unclear. Germline V lookup: CDR1 MNHEY, CDR2 SMNVEV (reference sequence). The germline V and J ends were trimmed by 3 bases and 0 bases, with 9 bases remaining between them. CDR3 length: 15 residues. CDR3 sequence reads: CASSFILSSYNEQFF. The CDR3 DNA reads as TGTGCCAGCAGTTTCATCCTGAGCTCCTACAATGAGCAGTTCTTC.

The chain links TRBV5-4 to TRBJ2-7; 8 bases map to TRBD1. This CDR3 is 14 amino acids long. The germline CDR1 and CDR2 sequences are SGHNT and YYREEE (reference sequence). The junction had 10 bases not matched to a gene; V was cut back by 9 bases and J by 2 bases. CDR3 DNA sequence: TGTGCCACCCAAAGGGGACAGGAGACCTACGAGCAGTACTTC. It is translated as CATQRGQETYEQYF.

The chain joins TRBV7-3 to TRBJ1-1; D possibly corresponds to TRBD1 (6 bases). V was pared by 2 bases and J by 7 bases, with 8 bases between. This CDR3 has 12 amino acids. CDR1 and CDR2 (germline): SGHTA, FQGTGA. CDR3 sequence reads: CASSLGGVEAFF. The CDR3 DNA reads TGTGCCAGCAGCTTAGGGGGCGTTGAAGCTTTCTTT.

This clone has only one observation. The chain combines TRBV18 with TRBJ2-5; tentatively, D is TRBD1 (6 bases). CDR1 and CDR2 (germline): KGHSH, LQKENI. The CDR3 loop spans 14 amino acids. The ends were cut back, 8 bases at V and 5 bases at J, with 18 bases in the middle. CDR3 in amino acids: CASAGQRGFETQYF. The CDR3 DNA reads as TGTGCCAGCGCAGGACAGAGGGGGTTTGAGACCCAGTACTTC. Full variable domain (remainder filled in from reference TRBV18 and TRBJ2-5): NAGVMQNPRHLVRRRGQEARLRCSPMKGHSHVYWYRQLPEEGLKFMVYLQKENIIDESGMPKERFSAEFPKEGPSILRIQQVVRGDSAAYFCASAGQRGFETQYFGPGTRLLVL.

The CDR3 DNA is TGTGCCAGCAGCTCTCGCGTGGGACAGGGGATTAGGGAAAAACTGTTTTTT. It encodes CASSSRVGQGIREKLFF. This chain uses TRBV5-6 with TRBJ1-4; TRBD1 aligns across 10 bases. The germline V gene has CDR1 SGHDT and CDR2 YYEEEE. After removal of 3 bases from V and 8 bases from J, the junction contained 13 bases not matched to a gene. The CDR3 loop spans 17 amino acids. The full variable domain, with the rest looked up from reference TRBV5-6 and TRBJ1-4, is DAGVTQSPTHLIKTRGQQVTLRCSPKSGHDTVSWYQQALGQGPQFIFQYYEEEERQRGNFPDRFSGHQFPNYSSELNVNALLLGDSALYLCASSSRVGQGIREKLFFGSGTQLSVL.

This clone was counted only a few times. V and J are TRBV7-3 and TRBJ2-3; a weak D match, TRBD1 (5 bases). This CDR3 is built from 15 residues. V was shortened by 5 bases and J by 2 bases, with 14 bases between the two germline ends. Germline lookup yields CDR1 SGHTA and CDR2 FQGTGA. The CDR3 DNA follows: TGTGCCAGCAGCCCAAGGGGTAGTCCCACAGATACGCAGTATTTT. This encodes CASSPRGSPTDTQYF.